The 27 T cell receptor beta chains presented below share a single source sample, sequenced in a study of CD8+CD57+ T cells in acquired aplastic anemia. It was genomic DNA that served as the template for profiling TCR beta VDJ and CDR3. Using its own MiXCR run on the reads, TCRdb lists one record per CDR3 protein. This sample has 150,000 to 200,000 distinct CDR3 sequences, with 64% found just once. Sequenced material: sorted CD4+, CD8+, or CD8+CD57+ T cells (not recorded which) from PBMCs. The receptors originated from a human donor with severe aplastic anemia or a healthy control (not recorded which).

The chain joins TRBV19 to TRBJ2-7, with 12 bases identical to TRBD1. This CDR3 has 16 amino acids. With 6 bases clipped from V and 3 bases from J, the junction kept 9 bases outside the gene matches. Germline lookup yields CDR1 LNHDA and CDR2 SQIVND (reference sequence). In nucleotides, the CDR3 is TGTGCCAGTAGGCCTACCGGGACAGGGGGCTTCTACGAGCAGTACTTC. This gives the protein CASRPTGTGGFYEQYF.

A few counts support this clonotype. The gene calls are TRBV25-1 and TRBJ1-2; 7 bases line up with TRBD1. V lost 4 bases and J lost 1; bases outside the gene matches: 9. Germline loops: CDR1 MGHDK, CDR2 SYGVNS. The CDR3 has 16 amino acids. CDR3 protein: CASSASQGSDNYGYTF. CDR3 DNA: TGTGCCAGCAGTGCGTCACAGGGGAGTGATAACTATGGCTACACCTTC.

The V gene is TRBV7-2, the J gene TRBJ1-1; D is undetermined. The CDR3 spans 12 residues. CDR1 and CDR2 (germline): SGHTA, FQGNSA. Trimming stripped 5 bases from V and 5 bases from J, with 9 bases between. CDR3 in DNA: TGTGCCAGCAGCCCTGTACGGACTGAAGCTTTCTTT. This sequence encodes CASSPVRTEAFF.

The rearrangement links TRBV7-2 to TRBJ2-3, with 8 bases identical to TRBD1. The germline CDR1 and CDR2 sequences are SGHTA and FQGNSA. The CDR3 is 15 residues long. V shed 6 bases and J 4 bases; nucleotides not matched to a gene: 9. For the CDR3, the DNA is TGTGCCAGCAGTTTCAGGACAGGGAGATCAGATACGCAGTATTTT. Amino acid sequence: CASSFRTGRSDTQYF.

This clonotype was recorded only once. This chain connects TRBV9 to TRBJ2-2, with 11 nucleotides matching TRBD2. Germline lookup yields CDR1 SGDLS and CDR2 YYNGEE. CDR3 length: 17 residues. The ends lost 0 bases at V and 5 bases at J; junction bases unmatched: 6. The CDR3 here is CASSVDSGRAGTGELFF. DNA of the CDR3: TGTGCCAGCAGCGTAGATAGCGGGAGGGCCGGGACCGGGGAGCTGTTTTTT.

This clonotype has at least ten counts. V is TRBV28 and J is TRBJ1-6; 8 nucleotides align to TRBD1. The CDR3 is made up of 15 amino acids. Germline-derived CDR1 and CDR2 are MDHEN and SYDVKM. V lost 6 bases and J lost 4; bases outside the gene matches: 5. The CDR3 coding sequence is TGTGCCAGCAGCGGTAGGACAGGGTATAATTCACCCCTCCACTTT. Translation gives CASSGRTGYNSPLHF.

This clonotype was detected ten times or more. DNA of the CDR3: TGTGCCAGCAGTGAATGGTCAATCACCAATCAGCCCCAGCATTTT. Its translation is CASSEWSITNQPQHF. J is TRBJ1-5 and V is TRBV2; no definite D call. Trimming took off 2 bases at V and 3 bases at J, with 11 bases between the two ends. This CDR3 comprises 15 residues. Germline V gives CDR1 SNHLY, CDR2 FYNNEI.

This clonotype was observed a few times. This chain joins TRBV10-3 and TRBJ1-1; D might be TRBD1 (5 bases). V gave up 6 bases and J gave up 1 base, with 9 bases separating them. The CDR3 extends over 13 amino acids. Germline V lookup: CDR1 ENHRY, CDR2 SYGVKD. Here the CDR3 reads CAIRETGNTEAFF. The CDR3 DNA sequence: TGTGCCATCAGGGAAACAGGGAACACTGAAGCTTTCTTT.

The chain joins TRBV7-3 to TRBJ1-6; maybe TRBD1 (5 bases). CDR3 size: 16 residues. Trimming removed 6 bases at V and 3 bases at J, with 15 bases between. Looked up from germline, CDR1 is SGHTA and CDR2 is FQGTGA. The CDR3: CASSGEQANYNSPLHF. CDR3 nucleotide sequence: TGTGCCAGCAGTGGCGAACAGGCTAACTATAATTCACCCCTCCACTTT.

The rearrangement links TRBV7-2 to TRBJ2-1; D uncertain. Between the trimmed V and J ends, which lost 5 bases and 5 bases, there was a span of 7 bases. This CDR3 has 12 residues. Germline V CDR1 and CDR2: SGHTA, FQGNSA. The CDR3 region has the DNA TGTGCCAGCAGCGCTTTCAACAATGAGCAGTTCTTC. It yields the protein CASSAFNNEQFF. The whole variable domain, remainder taken from reference TRBV7-2 and TRBJ2-1, is GAGVSQSPSNKVTEKGKDVELRCDPISGHTALYWYRQSLGQGLEFLIYFQGNSAPDKSGLPSDRFSAERTGGSVSTLTIQRTQQEDSAVYLCASSAFNNEQFFGPGTRLTVL.

This clonotype was recorded many times. The V and J genes are TRBV19 and TRBJ1-1; D is unresolved. Looked up from germline, CDR1 is LNHDA and CDR2 is SQIVND (reference sequence). The ends were cut back, 1 base at V and 5 bases at J, with 5 bases in the middle. This CDR3 spans 12 amino acids. The CDR3 sequence: CASSIGWTEAFF. The DNA for the CDR3 is TGTGCCAGTAGTATAGGGTGGACTGAAGCTTTCTTT.

The table lists this clonotype with a count of one. The rearrangement uses TRBV10-3 and TRBJ1-4, with a tentative D call TRBD1 (5 bases). The CDR3 consists of 14 residues. CDR1 and CDR2 from the germline V gene are ENHRY and SYGVKD. V shed 6 bases and J shed 7 bases, with 15 bases lying between them. Written as DNA, the CDR3 is TGTGCCATCAGCGGGGGATCGTCATCTGAAAAACTGTTTTTT. It encodes CAISGGSSSEKLFF.

This rearrangement joins TRBV7-2 to TRBJ2-7, with a possible D match to TRBD1 (6 bases). Germline V gene data show CDR1 as SGHTA and CDR2 as FQGNSA. Trimming cost V 6 bases and J 2 bases, with 11 bases left between them. The CDR3 is 13 amino acids. This CDR3 is CASRSGTPYEQYF. CDR3 DNA: TGTGCCAGCAGATCCGGGACACCCTACGAGCAGTACTTC.

This clonotype was counted many times. The V call is TRBV20-1, the J call TRBJ1-1; D gene ambiguous. V was shortened by 4 bases and J by 3 bases, with 9 bases between the two germline ends. The CDR3 consists of 12 residues. Looked up from germline, CDR1 is DFQATT and CDR2 is SNEGSKA (reference sequence). CDR3: CSAKQSDTEAFF. In DNA form, the CDR3 reads TGCAGTGCTAAACAGTCGGACACTGAAGCTTTCTTT.

This clonotype came up once. The chain combines TRBV29-1 with TRBJ2-3, with D possibly being TRBD2 (5 bases). Per germline, CDR1 SQVTM and CDR2 ANQGSEA. V was trimmed by 3 bases and J by 2 bases, leaving 12 bases between them. This CDR3 is built from 14 residues. CDR3 DNA sequence: TGCAGCGTTGAGGGCGGGCAGTCCACAGATACGCAGTATTTT. This translates into CSVEGGQSTDTQYF.

This clonotype was recorded once. The CDR3: CASSLGVSGGAGIDTQYF. CDR3 DNA: TGTGCCAGCAGCTTAGGGGTTAGCGGGGGGGCCGGGATAGATACGCAGTATTTT. The gene calls are TRBV7-6 and TRBJ2-3; 11 bases agree with TRBD2. The CDR3 spans 18 residues. With 1 base clipped from V and 5 bases from J, the junction kept 11 bases outside the gene matches. The germline V gene encodes CDR1 SGHVS and CDR2 FNYEAQ.

This chain joins TRBV29-1 and TRBJ2-7, with 13 bases that match TRBD2. CDR1 and CDR2 from the germline V gene are SQVTM and ANQGSEA. The CDR3 loop spans 15 amino acids. V shed 8 bases and J 2 bases; nucleotides not matched to a gene: 9. CDR3 loop: CSLLAGGPPPYEQYF. The CDR3 bases are TGCAGCTTACTAGCGGGGGGGCCCCCTCCCTACGAGCAGTACTTC.

The V and J genes are TRBV29-1 and TRBJ2-3; 11 nucleotides align to TRBD1. This CDR3 region has 14 residues. The germline V gene encodes CDR1 SQVTM and CDR2 ANQGSEA. With V trimmed by 5 bases and J by 3 bases, 4 bases remained unmatched. CDR3 DNA sequence: TGCAGCGTTCATGGACAGGGGGCAACAGATACGCAGTATTTT. Translation gives CSVHGQGATDTQYF.

Notes on this clonotype: Because the CDR3 is missing its conserved closing phenylalanine or tryptophan, this is likely a read error. The rearrangement links TRBV7-2 to TRBJ2-7, with TRBD2 matching over 7 bases. This CDR3 comprises 13 residues. With V trimmed by 6 bases and J by 3 bases, 5 bases remained unmatched. In germline, CDR1 is SGHTA, CDR2 FQGNSA. The chain's CDR3 is CASSSGLFYEQYL. CDR3 DNA: TGTGCCAGCAGTTCGGGACTATTCTACGAGCAGTACCTC.

The chain joins TRBV5-5 to TRBJ2-7; D tentatively fits TRBD1 or TRBD2 (5 bases each). CDR1 SGHKS and CDR2 YYEKEE come from the germline V gene (reference sequence). The CDR3 is 13 amino acids. Deletions cut 4 bases from V and 2 bases from J, with 10 bases between. The CDR3 loop reads CASSVGRAYEQYF. The CDR3 DNA reads TGTGCCAGCAGCGTGGGACGGGCCTACGAGCAGTACTTC.

On this clonotype: One end of the junction does not line up with germline, which may come from a read error. V and J are TRBV6-2 or TRBV6-3 and TRBJ2-7, with TRBD1 identical over 7 bases. The CDR3 is made up of 11 amino acids. The germline gives CDR1 MNHEY, CDR2 SVGEGT. In DNA, the CDR3 is TGTGCCAGCAGTTACGGGACAGCTCCTTCCTTC. It is translated as CASSYGTAPSF.

This chain connects TRBV5-1 to TRBJ2-3; weak D call: TRBD1 (6 bases). V gave up 0 bases and J gave up 2 bases, with 10 bases separating them. The CDR3 length is 15 residues. The V gene's germline CDR1 is SGHRS and CDR2 YFSETQ. In DNA form, the CDR3 reads TGCGCCAGCAGCTTGGACAGGGCATCCACAGATACGCAGTATTTT. Protein sequence: CASSLDRASTDTQYF.

The CDR3 nucleotides read TGTGCCAGCAGTCCCCTGACAGGGAGTGATGAAAAACTGTTTTTT. This encodes CASSPLTGSDEKLFF. V usage is TRBV27 and J usage is TRBJ1-4; 7 positions agree with TRBD1. Looked up from germline, CDR1 is MNHEY and CDR2 is SMNVEV (reference sequence). The CDR3 spans 15 residues. The trim removed 5 bases at V and 6 bases at J, leaving 9 bases unmatched. The full variable domain, completed using reference TRBV27 and TRBJ1-4, is EAQVTQNPRYLITVTGKKLTVTCSQNMNHEYMSWYRQDPGLGLRQIYYSMNVEVTDKGDVPEGYKVSRKEKRNFPLILESPSPNQTSLYFCASSPLTGSDEKLFFGSGTQLSVL.

This CDR3 is CASRWDRVPLCPDQETQFF. Written as DNA, the CDR3 is TGTGCCAGCAGATGGGACAGGGTTCCCTTGTGTCCTGACCAAGAGACCCAGTTCTTC. The V and J genes are TRBV7-9 and TRBJ2-1; 9 bases are shared with TRBD1. The CDR3 loop spans 19 amino acids. V was clipped by 6 bases and J by 13 bases; unmatched bases: 28. CDR1 SEHNR and CDR2 FQNEAQ come from the germline V gene (reference sequence).

The chain combines TRBV6-2 or TRBV6-3 with TRBJ2-5; 10 bases align to TRBD2. The germline V gene has CDR1 MNHEY and CDR2 SVGEGT. V lost 5 bases and J lost 5; bases outside the gene matches: 14. CDR3 size: 17 residues. The CDR3 DNA is TGTGCCAGCAGTGGAATAGCGGGGGGATTGGAAAAGGAGACCCAGTACTTC. It is translated as CASSGIAGGLEKETQYF.

Comments on this clonotype: This is likely a read error, given that the CDR3 carries no conserved phenylalanine or tryptophan at its end. V gene TRBV5-1 combines with J gene TRBJ1-1, with D perhaps matching TRBD1 (5 bases). The V and J ends lost 0 bases and 4 bases respectively, with 7 bases between them. The CDR3 totals 13 residues. Germline CDR1 is SGHRS and CDR2 is YFSETQ. This CDR3 reads CASSLAGATEAFV. The CDR3, as DNA: TGCGCCAGCAGCTTGGCCGGGGCCACTGAAGCTTTCGTT.

This clonotype was detected only a few times. CDR3 DNA sequence: TGTGCCAGCAGCTTATACGGGAGTGAGCAGTTCTTC. This codes for CASSLYGSEQFF. This sequence joins TRBV7-9 and TRBJ2-1; tentatively, D is TRBD2 (6 bases). Looked up from germline, CDR1 is SEHNR and CDR2 is FQNEAQ (reference sequence). Trimming removed 2 bases at V and 9 bases at J, with 8 bases between. The CDR3 spans 12 residues.